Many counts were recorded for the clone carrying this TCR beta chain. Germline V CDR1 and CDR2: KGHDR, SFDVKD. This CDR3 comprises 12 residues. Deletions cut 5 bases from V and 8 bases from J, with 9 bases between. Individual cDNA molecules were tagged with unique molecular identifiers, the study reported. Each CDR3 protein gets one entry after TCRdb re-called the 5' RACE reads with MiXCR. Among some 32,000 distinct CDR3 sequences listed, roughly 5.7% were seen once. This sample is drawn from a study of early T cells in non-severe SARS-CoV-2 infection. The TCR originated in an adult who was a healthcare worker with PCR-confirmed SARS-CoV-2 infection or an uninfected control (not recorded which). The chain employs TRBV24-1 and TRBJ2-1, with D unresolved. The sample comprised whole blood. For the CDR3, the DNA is TGTGCCACCAGTGGCGTTGGTGATGAGCAGTTCTTC. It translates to CATSGVGDEQFF.